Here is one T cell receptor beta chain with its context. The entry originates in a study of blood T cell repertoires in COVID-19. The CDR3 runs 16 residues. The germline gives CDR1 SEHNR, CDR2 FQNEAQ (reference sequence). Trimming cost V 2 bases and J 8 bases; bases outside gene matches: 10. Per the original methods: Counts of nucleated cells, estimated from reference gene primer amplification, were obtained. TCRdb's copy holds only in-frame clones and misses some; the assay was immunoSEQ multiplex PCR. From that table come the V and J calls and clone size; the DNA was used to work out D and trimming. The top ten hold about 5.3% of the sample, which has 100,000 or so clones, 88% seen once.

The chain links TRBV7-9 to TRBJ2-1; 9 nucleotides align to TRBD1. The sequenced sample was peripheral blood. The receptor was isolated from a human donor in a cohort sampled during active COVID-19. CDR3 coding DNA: TGTGCCAGCAGCTTAACCTCACAGGGGGCGAATTATGAGCAGTTCTTC. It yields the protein CASSLTSQGANYEQFF.